Shown below are 28 T cell receptor beta chains from a single sample sequenced in a study of cytomegalovirus exposure and HLA in healthy donors. With 60 Vbeta and 13 Jbeta primers, the PCR was carried out. Produced via immunoSEQ multiplex PCR; TCRdb's table is partial and in-frame only. The table has over 150,000 clones, 75% to 90% seen once. The sample taken for sequencing was PBMCs. The receptors were sampled from a human donor in good health.

V gene TRBV4-3 combines with J gene TRBJ2-7; 11 bases map to TRBD2. Losses at the gene ends were 2 bases for V and 3 bases for J; bases not matched to a gene: 18. The CDR3 is made up of 20 amino acids. Germline V gives CDR1 LGHNA, CDR2 YSLEER. The CDR3 bases are TGCGCCAGCAGCCAAACCGTCCCGGATAGCGGGGGGGCTAGGTACTACGAGCAGTACTTC. This gives the protein CASSQTVPDSGGARYYEQYF.

The chain couples TRBV7-2 to TRBJ1-6; D not certain. V was pared by 5 bases and J by 9 bases, with 11 bases between. In germline, CDR1 is SGHTA, CDR2 FQGNSA. The CDR3 contains 13 residues. The CDR3 spells CASSQSSGSPLHF. The CDR3 DNA follows: TGTGCCAGCAGCCAATCCTCGGGTTCACCCCTCCACTTT.

The J gene is TRBJ2-3, the V gene TRBV6-1, with TRBD2 matching over 12 bases. There are 17 residues in the CDR3. Germline V gene lookup returns CDR1 MNHNS and CDR2 SASEGT. V dropped 0 bases and J dropped 2; count of bases not matched to a gene: 3. CDR3 loop: CASSEALAGGITDTQYF. In nucleotides, the CDR3 is TGTGCCAGCAGTGAAGCACTAGCGGGGGGAATCACAGATACGCAGTATTTT.

V usage is TRBV2 and J usage is TRBJ1-5, with D unclear. From germline, CDR1 is SNHLY and CDR2 FYNNEI. CDR3 size: 15 residues. V shed 4 bases and J shed 4 bases, with 14 bases lying between them. CDR3 DNA sequence: TGTGCCAGCAGTGTTGGTGGCAGCGGGAATCAGCCCCAGCATTTT. It yields the protein CASSVGGSGNQPQHF.

The rearrangement uses TRBV18 and TRBJ1-4; 7 bases are shared with TRBD1. Germline CDR1 and CDR2: KGHSH and LQKENI. This CDR3 has 14 amino acids. The junction had 8 bases not matched to a gene; V was cut back by 5 bases and J by 8 bases. In DNA, the CDR3 is TGTGCCAGCTCATCACAGGGGTTTCGGGAAAAACTGTTTTTT. Translated, it gives CASSSQGFREKLFF.

This chain links TRBV6-5 with TRBJ1-6; D call uncertain. Germline values: CDR1 MNHEY, CDR2 SVGAGI. V was cut by 6 bases and J by 9 bases, with 15 bases left in between. This CDR3 region has 14 residues. The CDR3 loop is CASRFGVGVSPLHF. CDR3 sequence (DNA): TGTGCCAGCAGATTCGGGGTCGGAGTTTCACCCCTCCACTTT.

This clone was found a few times. This chain connects TRBV5-1 to TRBJ2-7; TRBD1 might be the D (6 bases). Trimming shortened V by 10 bases and J by 7 bases, and 9 bases separated the two germline ends. The CDR3 is 9 residues long. Germline values: CDR1 SGHRS, CDR2 YFSETQ. The CDR3 nucleotides are TGCGCCGAGAGGGGGGAGCAGTACTTC. Protein product: CAERGEQYF.

This clone was observed a few times. The chain carries TRBV4-1 and TRBJ1-4, with D tentatively TRBD1 (5 bases). Trimming cost V 1 base and J 4 bases, with 10 bases left between them. CDR1 is MGHRA and CDR2 is YSYEKL in the germline V gene. The CDR3 spans 15 residues. CDR3 in DNA: TGCGCCAGCAGCCAAGGGGGCAGCTTTAATGAAAAACTGTTTTTT. Its protein is CASSQGGSFNEKLFF.

This clone was observed a few times. The V call is TRBV6-5, the J call TRBJ1-4; 8 bases fit TRBD1. V lost 6 bases to trimming and J lost 8 bases; unmatched junction nucleotides: 8. Germline V gene lookup returns CDR1 MNHEY and CDR2 SVGAGI. The CDR3 is 14 residues long. CDR3 nucleotides: TGTGCCAGCAGAATGGGACAGGCTCGGGAAAAACTGTTTTTT. Its translation: CASRMGQAREKLFF.

The V and J genes are TRBV19 and TRBJ2-1, with a weak D call TRBD1 (6 bases). The CDR3 sequence is 13 residues long. The V gene lost 2 bases and the J gene lost 8 bases, with 10 bases spanning the gap. Germline-derived CDR1 and CDR2 are LNHDA and SQIVND (reference sequence). The CDR3 here is CASSITGRDEQFF. The CDR3 DNA reads as TGTGCCAGTAGTATAACAGGGAGAGATGAGCAGTTCTTC.

This chain links TRBV5-1 with TRBJ2-7; the match to TRBD2 covers 8 bases. Germline-derived CDR1 and CDR2 are SGHRS and YFSETQ. V lost 2 bases to trimming and J lost 3 bases; unmatched junction nucleotides: 7. The CDR3 is made up of 15 amino acids. This CDR3 reads CASSFVAGTSYEQYF. DNA of the CDR3: TGCGCCAGCAGCTTTGTGGCGGGGACTAGCTACGAGCAGTACTTC.

This CDR3 reads CASSLGAGGRETQYF. Here the CDR3 DNA reads TGTGCCAGCAGCTTAGGGGCGGGGGGGCGTGAGACCCAGTACTTC. This chain joins TRBV7-3 and TRBJ2-5, with 9 bases identical to TRBD2. The CDR3 totals 15 residues. Trimming took 2 bases from V and 5 from J; bases not matched to a gene: 6. CDR1 SGHTA and CDR2 FQGTGA come from the germline V gene.

The rearrangement links TRBV6-1 to TRBJ2-7, with 12 bases matching TRBD2. The CDR3 totals 14 residues. V lost 5 bases and J lost 3; bases outside the gene matches: 2. Per germline, CDR1 MNHNS and CDR2 SASEGT. Here the CDR3 reads CASSTSGGLYEQYF. The DNA for the CDR3 is TGTGCCAGCAGTACTAGCGGGGGGCTCTACGAGCAGTACTTC.

The chain links TRBV2 to TRBJ2-1; perhaps TRBD1 as D (6 bases). Trimming left V 6 bases short and J 7 bases short, with 19 bases between. Germline CDR1 is SNHLY and CDR2 is FYNNEI. There are 15 residues in the CDR3. The CDR3 sequence is CASRTGTSLGNEQFF. The CDR3 DNA reads TGTGCCAGCAGAACCGGGACAAGTTTGGGGAATGAGCAGTTCTTC.

The gene calls are TRBV28 and TRBJ1-2, with 10 bases lining up with TRBD1. V was pared by 5 bases and J by 4 bases, with 4 bases of the junction left unmatched. Germline-derived CDR1 and CDR2 are MDHEN and SYDVKM. This CDR3 contains 14 residues. The CDR3 spells CASSKGQGTYGYTF. DNA of the CDR3: TGTGCCAGCAGTAAGGGACAGGGGACCTATGGCTACACCTTC.

The chain couples TRBV5-4 to TRBJ1-4; 10 nucleotides line up with TRBD1. Looked up from germline, CDR1 is SGHNT and CDR2 is YYREEE (reference sequence). After removal of 4 bases from V and 0 bases from J, the junction contained 9 bases not matched to a gene. CDR3 length equals 18 residues. CDR3 loop: CASSLRDRGSATNEKLFF. The CDR3 region has the DNA TGTGCCAGCAGCCTCCGGGACAGGGGATCAGCAACTAATGAAAAACTGTTTTTT.

The chain couples TRBV7-2 to TRBJ2-7; 10 positions agree with TRBD1. Trimming cost V 5 bases and J 4 bases; bases outside gene matches: 8. Per germline, CDR1 SGHTA and CDR2 FQGNSA. The CDR3 is made up of 15 amino acids. CDR3 amino acids: CASSMGGQGGYEQYF. The CDR3, as DNA: TGTGCCAGCAGCATGGGAGGACAGGGGGGTTACGAGCAGTACTTC.

The rearrangement links TRBV7-9 to TRBJ2-3; the match to TRBD1 covers 7 bases. This CDR3 spans 15 amino acids. J was trimmed by 1 base and V by 5 bases; bases with no gene match: 6. CDR1 is SEHNR and CDR2 is FQNEAQ in the germline V gene (reference sequence). CDR3 coding DNA: TGTGCCAGCAGCCAGGGACAGTTGGGCACAGATACGCAGTATTTT. Translated, it gives CASSQGQLGTDTQYF.

The chain carries TRBV19 and TRBJ2-1, with 7 bases fitting TRBD1. This CDR3 spans 14 amino acids. The V gene's germline CDR1 is LNHDA and CDR2 SQIVND (reference sequence). The ends lost 3 bases at V and 6 bases at J; junction bases unmatched: 5. The CDR3 region has the DNA TGTGCCAGTAGTATCGACAGGGTGAGCAATGAGCAGTTCTTC. Protein: CASSIDRVSNEQFF.

This chain links TRBV19 with TRBJ2-1, with D unclear. Trimming cost V 1 base and J 6 bases, with 7 bases left between them. This CDR3 is built from 13 residues. Germline CDR1 reads LNHDA; CDR2 reads SQIVND (reference sequence). The CDR3 sequence is CASSIGPRNEQFF. For the CDR3, the DNA is TGTGCCAGTAGTATAGGTCCGCGCAATGAGCAGTTCTTC.

The rearrangement links TRBV5-6 to TRBJ2-3, with D tentatively TRBD1 (5 bases). The CDR3 loop spans 17 amino acids. Germline V gene data show CDR1 as SGHDT and CDR2 as YYEEEE. The germline V and J ends were trimmed by 0 bases and 1 base, with 15 bases remaining between them. In DNA form, the CDR3 reads TGTGCCAGCAGCTTGGTACGGTATCTAGGGGGCACAGATACGCAGTATTTT. The encoded protein is CASSLVRYLGGTDTQYF.

The V gene is TRBV2, the J gene TRBJ1-4; D is unclear. Trimming stripped 6 bases from V and 2 bases from J, with 7 bases between. The CDR3 covers 13 residues. Looked up from germline, CDR1 is SNHLY and CDR2 is FYNNEI. The CDR3 is CASRRSTNEKLFF. CDR3 sequence (DNA): TGTGCCAGCAGGAGGTCTACTAATGAAAAACTGTTTTTT.

This clone was seen a single time. The V and J genes are TRBV5-1 and TRBJ1-1; TRBD1 aligns across 7 bases. CDR3 length: 15 amino acids. After removal of 2 bases from V and 2 bases from J, the junction contained 6 bases not matched to a gene. Germline V gives CDR1 SGHRS, CDR2 YFSETQ. The CDR3 DNA reads TGCGCCAGCAGCTTATCAGGACAGGTAAACACTGAAGCTTTCTTT. Translated, it gives CASSLSGQVNTEAFF. Combining the CDR3 with reference TRBV5-1 and TRBJ1-1 gives the whole variable domain KAGVTQTPRYLIKTRGQQVTLSCSPISGHRSVSWYQQTPGQGLQFLFEYFSETQRNKGNFPGRFSGRQFSNSRSEMNVSTLELGDSALYLCASSLSGQVNTEAFFGQGTRLTVV.

The V call is TRBV5-6, the J call TRBJ2-7; TRBD2 matches at 12 bases. V trimming: 0 bases; J trimming: 5 bases; junction bases outside the gene matches: 6. This CDR3 has 16 residues. The V gene's germline CDR1 is SGHDT and CDR2 YYEEEE. CDR3 loop: CASSLDLAGGEHEQYF. The CDR3 DNA sequence: TGTGCCAGCAGCTTGGACCTAGCGGGGGGGGAGCACGAGCAGTACTTC.

This clone turned up a few times. V and J are TRBV27 and TRBJ2-7, with 10 bases that match TRBD1. V trimming: 8 bases; J trimming: 1 base; junction bases outside the gene matches: 2. The CDR3 sequence is 13 residues long. From germline, CDR1 is MNHEY and CDR2 SMNVEV (reference sequence). Here the CDR3 DNA reads TGTGCCAGCCGGGACAGGGGTTCCTACGAGCAGTACTTC. Protein product: CASRDRGSYEQYF.

Note on this clone: A junction end diverges from the germline sequence, so it may reflect a read error. The chain employs TRBV7-7 and TRBJ1-5, with 7 bases that match TRBD1. Germline V CDR1 and CDR2: SSHAT, FNYEAQ (reference sequence). The CDR3 loop spans 13 amino acids. CDR3 sequence (DNA): TGTGCTAGCAGCCGGGACAGAAATCAGCCCCAGCATTTT. Its translation is CASSRDRNQPQHF.

The chain carries TRBV10-3 and TRBJ1-1; TRBD1 is a possible D gene (5 bases). V lost 7 bases to trimming and J lost 0 bases, with 15 bases between them. The CDR3 sequence is 15 residues long. CDR1 and CDR2 (germline): ENHRY, SYGVKD. CDR3 DNA: TGTGCCATCAAAACCTCGACAGCAATGAACACTGAAGCTTTCTTT. This gives the protein CAIKTSTAMNTEAFF.

This clone was seen a few times. The chain joins TRBV2 to TRBJ2-3; D perhaps matches TRBD2 (6 bases). Germline V gene lookup returns CDR1 SNHLY and CDR2 FYNNEI. The V end lost 2 bases, the J end lost 0 bases, and 12 bases lay between the germline ends. The CDR3 has 16 amino acids. The CDR3 DNA reads TGTGCCAGCAGTGAATGGGCGGGGACTAGCACAGATACGCAGTATTTT. Translation: CASSEWAGTSTDTQYF.